A single sample is the source of the 10 T cell receptor beta chains below, sequenced in a study of T cell repertoires in cytomegalovirus infection (dated by TCRdb to between 2018 and 2021). No antigens are known for them. Interpreted using the paper, the treatment or condition label stands for: in vitro stimulation with specific CMV peptide epitopes to enrich CMV-specific T cells. Instrument used: Illumina HiSeq 1500. TCRdb passed the public sequencing reads through fastp at Q25 and MiXCR, retaining productive beta sequences. Here each entry gathers all rows of one CDR3 protein and keeps the most common genes and DNA. Counted in this sample were about 330,000 distinct CDR3 sequences; about 35% of them appeared once. The ten largest make up approximately 13% of the sample. This sample comprised cultured PBMCs, obtained from culture after CMV antigen stimulation. Receptors were obtained from a human donor in good health (CMV status not recorded). Some clones in this sample may be carry-over from other donors' samples.

This clonotype was seen a handful of times. The chain recombines TRBV29-1 with TRBJ1-3; possible D gene TRBD1, 5 bases. Germline CDR1 is SQVTM and CDR2 is ANQGSEA. The germline V and J ends were trimmed by 7 bases and 4 bases, with 14 bases remaining between them. The CDR3 extends over 13 amino acids. The CDR3 loop is CSAFAGAGNTIYF. As DNA, the CDR3 is TGCAGCGCCTTCGCCGGGGCGGGAAACACCATATATTTT. The entire variable domain, with the rest obtained from reference TRBV29-1 and TRBJ1-3, is as follows: SAVISQKPSRDICQRGTSLTIQCQVDSQVTMMFWYRQQPGQSLTLIATANQGSEATYESGFVIDKFPISRPNLTFSTLTVSNMSPEDSSIYLCSAFAGAGNTIYFGEGSWLTVV.

The chain carries TRBV11-2 and TRBJ2-1; D unclear. The CDR3 is made up of 11 amino acids. Germline V gene data show CDR1 as SGHAT and CDR2 as FQNNGV. Trimming left V 2 bases short and J 12 bases short, with 8 bases between. CDR3 region: CASSLYGVQFF. In DNA, the CDR3 is TGTGCCAGCAGCTTATATGGAGTGCAGTTCTTC.

The V call is TRBV5-1, the J call TRBJ1-2; tentative D call: TRBD1 (5 bases). V shed 0 bases and J shed 8 bases, with 14 bases lying between them. This CDR3 comprises 14 residues. Germline assignment: CDR1 SGHRS and CDR2 YFSETQ. Here the CDR3 reads CASSLDGSQGGYTF. The CDR3 DNA is TGCGCCAGCAGCTTGGATGGCAGTCAGGGAGGCTACACCTTC.

This clonotype was picked up many times. The gene calls are TRBV12-3 or TRBV12-4 and TRBJ2-5; D not resolved. The V and J ends lost 6 bases and 1 base respectively, with 15 bases between them. CDR3 length equals 15 residues. CDR3 residues: CASRPMGFSQETQYF. The CDR3 nucleotides read TGTGCCAGCAGGCCAATGGGGTTTTCCCAAGAGACCCAGTACTTC.

This sequence joins TRBV7-2 and TRBJ1-1, with D uncertain. The CDR3 is 14 amino acids. Germline V CDR1 and CDR2: SGHTA, FQGNSA. V shed 5 bases and J shed 5 bases, with 15 bases lying between them. Here the CDR3 DNA reads TGTGCCAGCAGCCCGAGGACCTGGGATACTGAAGCTTTCTTT. It encodes CASSPRTWDTEAFF.

J is TRBJ1-2 and V is TRBV4-3; 9 nucleotides align to TRBD1. Germline lookup yields CDR1 LGHNA and CDR2 YSLEER. Trimming took 0 bases from V and 4 from J; bases not matched to a gene: 6. The CDR3 loop spans 16 amino acids. The CDR3 spells CASSQDRTGDLYGYTF. CDR3 DNA: TGCGCCAGCAGCCAAGATCGGACAGGGGACCTCTATGGCTACACCTTC.

This chain uses TRBV6-8 with TRBJ1-5, with D possibly being TRBD1 (6 bases). Germline V gene sequence: CDR1 MNHGY, CDR2 SAAAGT. This CDR3 comprises 16 residues. V was pared by 5 bases and J by 3 bases, with 17 bases between. CDR3 DNA sequence: TGTGCCAGCAGTGTCTCGGGGGGGGGGCTCAATCAGCCCCAGCATTTT. Translated, it gives CASSVSGGGLNQPQHF.

This chain links TRBV7-2 with TRBJ2-5, with 14 bases that match TRBD2. Germline assignment: CDR1 SGHTA and CDR2 FQGNSA. This CDR3 spans 14 amino acids. V was clipped by 7 bases and J by 7 bases; unmatched bases: 5. This CDR3 reads CASTLGLAGVTQYF. CDR3 nucleotides: TGTGCCAGCACCTTGGGACTAGCGGGAGTGACCCAGTACTTC.

V gene TRBV6-1 combines with J gene TRBJ1-1; 7 bases fit TRBD1. The CDR3 length is 14 residues. Germline V gene sequence: CDR1 MNHNS, CDR2 SASEGT. V lost 7 bases, J lost 6 bases, and 11 bases stayed unmatched. The CDR3 sequence is CASTQGGSLAEAFF. The CDR3 region has the DNA TGTGCCAGCACCCAAGGGGGCAGTCTAGCTGAAGCTTTCTTT.

This clonotype was detected only a few times. The chain links TRBV10-3 to TRBJ2-7; TRBD2 aligns across 12 bases. The CDR3 runs 14 residues. From germline, CDR1 is ENHRY and CDR2 SYGVKD. The J segment lost 4 bases and the V segment lost 10 bases, leaving 8 bases of the junction unmatched. CDR3 nucleotides: TGTGCCACCGAACCAGGGACTAGCGGGTACGAGCAGTACTTC. It encodes CATEPGTSGYEQYF.